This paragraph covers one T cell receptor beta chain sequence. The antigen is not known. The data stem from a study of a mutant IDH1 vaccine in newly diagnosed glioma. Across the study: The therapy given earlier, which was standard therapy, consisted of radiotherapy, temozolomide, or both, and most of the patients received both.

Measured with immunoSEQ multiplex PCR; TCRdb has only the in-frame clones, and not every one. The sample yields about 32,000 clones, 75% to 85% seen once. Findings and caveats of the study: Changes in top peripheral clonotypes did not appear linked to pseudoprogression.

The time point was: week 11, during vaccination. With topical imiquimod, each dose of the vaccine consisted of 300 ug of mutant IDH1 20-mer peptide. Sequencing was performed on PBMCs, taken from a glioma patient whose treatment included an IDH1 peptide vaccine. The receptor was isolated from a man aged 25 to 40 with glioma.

CDR3 protein: CASSQWGTDQETQYF. The DNA of the CDR3 is TGTGCCAGCAGCCAGTGGGGGACAGATCAAGAGACCCAGTACTTC. The chain employs TRBV7-2 and TRBJ2-5, with 7 bases matching TRBD1. The CDR3 sequence is 15 residues long. V was pared by 5 bases and J by 2 bases, with 8 bases of the junction left unmatched. CDR1 is SGHTA and CDR2 is FQGNSA in the germline V gene.